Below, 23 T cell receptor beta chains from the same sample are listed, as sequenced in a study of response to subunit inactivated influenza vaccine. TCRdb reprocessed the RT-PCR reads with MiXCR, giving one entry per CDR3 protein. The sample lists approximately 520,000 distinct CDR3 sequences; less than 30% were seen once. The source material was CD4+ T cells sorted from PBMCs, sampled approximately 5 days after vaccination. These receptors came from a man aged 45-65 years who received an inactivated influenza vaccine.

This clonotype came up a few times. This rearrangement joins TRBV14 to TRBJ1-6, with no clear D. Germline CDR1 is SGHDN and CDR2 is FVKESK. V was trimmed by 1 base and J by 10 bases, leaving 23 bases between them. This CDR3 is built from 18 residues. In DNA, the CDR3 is TGTGCCAGCAGCCAAGCCTCCCTCCACTGGAGTTTAGGCTCACCCCTCCACTTT. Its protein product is CASSQASLHWSLGSPLHF.

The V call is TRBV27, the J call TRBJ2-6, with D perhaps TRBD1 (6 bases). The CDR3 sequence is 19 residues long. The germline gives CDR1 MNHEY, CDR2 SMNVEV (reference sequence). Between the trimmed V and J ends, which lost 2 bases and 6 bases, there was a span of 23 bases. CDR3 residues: CASSLNSRDTLLAANVLTF. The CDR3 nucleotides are TGTGCCAGCAGTTTAAACTCCCGGGACACCCTGCTTGCGGCCAACGTCCTGACTTTC.

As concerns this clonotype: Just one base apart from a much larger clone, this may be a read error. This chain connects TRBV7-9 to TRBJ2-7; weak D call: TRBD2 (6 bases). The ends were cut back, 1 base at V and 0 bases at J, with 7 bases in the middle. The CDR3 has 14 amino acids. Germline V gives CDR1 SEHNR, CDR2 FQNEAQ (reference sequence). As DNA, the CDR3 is TGTGCCAGCAGCTTAGGCGGGATCTCCTACGAGCAGTACTTC. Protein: CASSLGGISYEQYF.

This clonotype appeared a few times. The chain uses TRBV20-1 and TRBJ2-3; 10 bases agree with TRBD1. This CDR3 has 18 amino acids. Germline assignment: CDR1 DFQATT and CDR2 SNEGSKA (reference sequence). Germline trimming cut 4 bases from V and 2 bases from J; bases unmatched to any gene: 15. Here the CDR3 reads CSATPGQGINRLTDTQYF. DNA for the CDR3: TGCAGTGCTACTCCGGGACAGGGGATCAACCGCCTCACAGATACGCAGTATTTT.

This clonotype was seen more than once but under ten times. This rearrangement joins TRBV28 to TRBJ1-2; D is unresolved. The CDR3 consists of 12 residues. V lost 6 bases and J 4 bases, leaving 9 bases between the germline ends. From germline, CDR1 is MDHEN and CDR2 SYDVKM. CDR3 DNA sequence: TGTGCCAGCAGAAAAACCCGCTATGGCTACACCTTC. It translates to CASRKTRYGYTF.

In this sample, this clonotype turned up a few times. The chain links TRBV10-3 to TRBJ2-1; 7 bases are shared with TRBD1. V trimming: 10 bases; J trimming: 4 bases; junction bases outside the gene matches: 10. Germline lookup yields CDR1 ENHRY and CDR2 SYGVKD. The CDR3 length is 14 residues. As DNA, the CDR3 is TGTGCCACCGTAACAGGGGTTGGATACAATGAGCAGTTCTTC. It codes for CATVTGVGYNEQFF.

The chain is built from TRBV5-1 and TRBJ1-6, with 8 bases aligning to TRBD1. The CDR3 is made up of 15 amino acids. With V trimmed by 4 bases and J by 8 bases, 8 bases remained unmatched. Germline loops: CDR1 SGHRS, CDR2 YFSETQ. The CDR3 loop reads CASSRRQGLYSPLHF. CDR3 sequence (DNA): TGCGCCAGCAGCAGAAGACAGGGGTTGTATTCACCCCTCCACTTT.

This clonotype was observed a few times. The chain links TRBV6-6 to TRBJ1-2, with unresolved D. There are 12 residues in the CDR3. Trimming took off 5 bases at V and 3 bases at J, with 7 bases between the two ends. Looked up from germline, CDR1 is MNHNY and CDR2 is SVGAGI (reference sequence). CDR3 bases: TGTGCCAGCAGTCTAACCTACTATGGCTACACCTTC. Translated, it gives CASSLTYYGYTF.

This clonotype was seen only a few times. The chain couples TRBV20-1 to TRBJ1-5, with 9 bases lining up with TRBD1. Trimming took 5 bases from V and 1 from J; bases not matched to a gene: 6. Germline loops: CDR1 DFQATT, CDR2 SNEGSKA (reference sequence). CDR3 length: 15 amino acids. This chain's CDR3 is CSAGTGGTSNQPQHF. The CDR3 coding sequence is TGCAGTGCTGGAACAGGGGGCACGAGCAATCAGCCCCAGCATTTT.

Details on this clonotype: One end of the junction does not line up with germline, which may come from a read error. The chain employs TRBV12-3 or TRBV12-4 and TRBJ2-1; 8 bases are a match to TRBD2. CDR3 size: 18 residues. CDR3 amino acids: CACSSLAVWGEGRNEQFF. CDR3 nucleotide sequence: TGTGCCTGCAGTTCACTAGCGGTGTGGGGGGAGGGCCGTAATGAGCAGTTCTTC.

CDR3 nucleotide sequence: TGTGCCAGCAGCTTGGATAGGACAGGGAGCTATGGCTACACCTTC. The encoded protein is CASSLDRTGSYGYTF. The V gene is TRBV5-6, the J gene TRBJ1-2; 8 bases are shared with TRBD1. The germline V gene encodes CDR1 SGHDT and CDR2 YYEEEE. Unmatched junction bases numbered 5, after V lost 0 bases and J lost 4 bases. This CDR3 region has 15 residues.

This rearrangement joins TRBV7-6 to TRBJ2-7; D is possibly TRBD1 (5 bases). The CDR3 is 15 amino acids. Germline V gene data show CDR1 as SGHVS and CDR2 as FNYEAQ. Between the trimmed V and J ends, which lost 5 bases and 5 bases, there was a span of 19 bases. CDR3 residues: CASSPGSQGNNEQYF. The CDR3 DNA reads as TGTGCCAGCAGCCCTGGGTCCCAGGGTAACAACGAGCAGTACTTC. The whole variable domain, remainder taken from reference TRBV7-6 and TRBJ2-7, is GAGVSQSPRYKVTKRGQDVALRCDPISGHVSLYWYRQALGQGPEFLTYFNYEAQQDKSGLPNDRFSAERPEGSISTLTIQRTEQRDSAMYRCASSPGSQGNNEQYFGPGTRLTVT.

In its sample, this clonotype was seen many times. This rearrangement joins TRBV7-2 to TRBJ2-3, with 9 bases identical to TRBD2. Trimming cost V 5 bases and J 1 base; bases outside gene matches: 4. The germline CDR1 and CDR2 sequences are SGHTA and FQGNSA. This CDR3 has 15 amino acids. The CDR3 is CASSPLAGGTDTQYF. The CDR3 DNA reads TGTGCCAGCAGCCCATTAGCGGGGGGCACAGATACGCAGTATTTT. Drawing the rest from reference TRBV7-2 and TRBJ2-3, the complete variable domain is GAGVSQSPSNKVTEKGKDVELRCDPISGHTALYWYRQSLGQGLEFLIYFQGNSAPDKSGLPSDRFSAERTGGSVSTLTIQRTQQEDSAVYLCASSPLAGGTDTQYFGPGTRLTVL.

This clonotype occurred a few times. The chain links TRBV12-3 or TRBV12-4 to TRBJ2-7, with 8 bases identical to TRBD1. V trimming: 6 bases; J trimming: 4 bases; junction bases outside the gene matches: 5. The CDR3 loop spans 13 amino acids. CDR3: CASSSGQEYEQYF. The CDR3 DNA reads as TGTGCCAGCAGCTCGGGACAGGAGTACGAGCAGTACTTC.

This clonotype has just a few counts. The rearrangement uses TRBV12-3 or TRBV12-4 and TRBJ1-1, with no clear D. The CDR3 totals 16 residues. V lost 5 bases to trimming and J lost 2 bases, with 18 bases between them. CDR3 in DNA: TGTGCCAGCAGTCCCGGCGTCCAAAATTATAACACTGAAGCTTTCTTT. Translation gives CASSPGVQNYNTEAFF.

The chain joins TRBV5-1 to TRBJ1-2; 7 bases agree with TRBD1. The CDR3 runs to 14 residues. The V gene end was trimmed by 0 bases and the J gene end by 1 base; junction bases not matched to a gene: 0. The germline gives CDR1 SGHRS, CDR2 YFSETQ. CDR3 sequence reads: CASSLGDSNYGYTF. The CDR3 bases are TGCGCCAGCAGCTTGGGGGACAGTAACTATGGCTACACCTTC.

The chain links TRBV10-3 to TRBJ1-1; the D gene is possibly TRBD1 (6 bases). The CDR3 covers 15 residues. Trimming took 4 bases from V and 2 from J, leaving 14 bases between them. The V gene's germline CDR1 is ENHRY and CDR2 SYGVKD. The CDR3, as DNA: TGTGCCATCAGTGCGGGGGGGACAACTAACACTGAAGCTTTCTTT. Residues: CAISAGGTTNTEAFF.

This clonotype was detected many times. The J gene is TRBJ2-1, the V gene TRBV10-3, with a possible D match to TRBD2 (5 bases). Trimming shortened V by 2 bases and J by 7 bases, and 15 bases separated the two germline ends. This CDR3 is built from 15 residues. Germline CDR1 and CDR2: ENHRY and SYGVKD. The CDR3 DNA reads TGTGCCATCAGTGAGGCCACGGGGTTAGGGAATGAGCAGTTCTTC. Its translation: CAISEATGLGNEQFF.

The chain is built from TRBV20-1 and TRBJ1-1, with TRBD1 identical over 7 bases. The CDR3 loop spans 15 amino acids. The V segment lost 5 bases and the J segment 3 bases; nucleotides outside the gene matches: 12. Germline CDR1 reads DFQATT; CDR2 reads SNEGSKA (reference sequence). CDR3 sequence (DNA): TGCAGTGCTGAAAGGCCCGGGACAGTGTACACTGAAGCTTTCTTT. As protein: CSAERPGTVYTEAFF.

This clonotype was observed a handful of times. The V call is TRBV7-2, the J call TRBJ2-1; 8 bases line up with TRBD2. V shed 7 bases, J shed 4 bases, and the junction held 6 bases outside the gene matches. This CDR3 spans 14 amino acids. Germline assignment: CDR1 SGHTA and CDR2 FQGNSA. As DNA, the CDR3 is TGTGCCAGCACCCCCGGGAGGGAATACAATGAGCAGTTCTTC. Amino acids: CASTPGREYNEQFF.

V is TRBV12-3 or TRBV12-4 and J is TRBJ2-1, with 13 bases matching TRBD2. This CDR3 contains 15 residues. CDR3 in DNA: TGTGACACCGAAGGACTAGCGGGAGTGTGGAATGAGCAGTTCTTC. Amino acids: CDTEGLAGVWNEQFF.

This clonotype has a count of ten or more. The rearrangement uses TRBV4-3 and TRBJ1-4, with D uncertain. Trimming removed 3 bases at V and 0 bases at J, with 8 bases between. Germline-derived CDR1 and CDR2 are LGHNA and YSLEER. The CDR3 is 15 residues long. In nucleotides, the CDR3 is TGCGCCAGCAGCCAGACGGGAACAACTAATGAAAAACTGTTTTTT. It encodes CASSQTGTTNEKLFF.

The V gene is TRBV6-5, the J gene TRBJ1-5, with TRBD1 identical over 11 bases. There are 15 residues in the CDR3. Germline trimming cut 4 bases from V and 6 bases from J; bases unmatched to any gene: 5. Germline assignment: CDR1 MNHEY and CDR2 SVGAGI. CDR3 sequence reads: CASSSGTGGSQPQHF. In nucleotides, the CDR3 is TGTGCCAGCAGTTCCGGGACAGGGGGAAGTCAGCCCCAGCATTTT.